The clone carrying this T cell receptor (beta chain) is medium-sized. The CDR3 runs to 18 residues. Trimming stripped 0 bases from V and 0 bases from J, with 18 bases between. The germline gives CDR1 SGHRS, CDR2 YFSETQ. Patients were all untreated before their thyroid surgery. This entry is derived from a study of metastatic and nonmetastatic thyroid tumors. At the level of the study: Malignant thyroid and benign thyroid patients provided blood and tumor or nodule tissue whose repertoires were compared.

TCRdb ran MiXCR on the PCR reads. The sample has roughly 20,000 clones; about a quarter are singletons. The J gene is TRBJ1-2, the V gene TRBV5-1, with no clear D. The clonotype comes from a female donor with papillary thyroid cancer or a benign thyroid nodule (not recorded which). Some clones in this sample may be carry-over from other donors' samples. The sequenced material came from blood. CDR3 nucleotide sequence: TGCGCCAGCAGCTTGGGACTCGCGGGCCCCACAGCTAACTATGGCTACACCTTC. Translated, it gives CASSLGLAGPTANYGYTF.